The next 3 T cell receptor beta chains were all read from a single sample in a study of T cells after yellow fever vaccination. TCRdb processed the 5' RACE reads anew with MiXCR; each CDR3 protein has one entry. Of about 130,000 distinct CDR3 sequences in the sample, more than 6% were seen once. The sequencing used CD4+ T cells sorted from PBMCs, collected roughly 10 days after the first yellow fever vaccination. Every receptor here comes from a man younger than 30 who received the YFV17D yellow fever vaccine.

This rearrangement joins TRBV5-5 to TRBJ2-3; 7 bases line up with TRBD1. This CDR3 has 14 residues. V was clipped by 6 bases and J by 4 bases; unmatched bases: 8. Looked up from germline, CDR1 is SGHKS and CDR2 is YYEKEE (reference sequence). CDR3: CASTRGGSADTQYF. The CDR3 nucleotides read TGTGCCAGCACCCGAGGGGGCTCAGCAGATACGCAGTATTTT.

This clonotype has at least ten counts. The CDR3 bases are TGCGCCAGCAGCTTAATCCCCTCAGATACGCAGTATTTT. Translated: CASSLIPSDTQYF. The chain has TRBV5-1 and TRBJ2-3; no reliable D call. CDR1 and CDR2 (germline): SGHRS, YFSETQ. V shed 2 bases and J shed 4 bases, with 8 bases lying between them. There are 13 residues in the CDR3.

This clonotype was found many times. V and J are TRBV28 and TRBJ1-4, with 7 bases fitting TRBD1. CDR1 is MDHEN and CDR2 is SYDVKM in the germline V gene. Trimming cost V 5 bases and J 5 bases; bases outside gene matches: 5. The CDR3 runs 14 residues. CDR3 DNA sequence: TGTGCCAGCAGTCGGACAGGCCGAAATGAAAAACTGTTTTTT. Translation gives CASSRTGRNEKLFF.